These 12 T cell receptor beta chains were all obtained from the same sample, sequenced in a study of blood T cell repertoires in COVID-19. Sequencing was performed with immunoSEQ multiplex PCR; in TCRdb, only in-frame clones are kept and a portion is missing. The sample shows 500,000 to 600,000 clones, roughly 89% of them seen only once. Sample: peripheral blood. All receptors come from a woman aged 50 to 65 with COVID-19, enrolled during active disease.

The chain has TRBV5-1 and TRBJ2-2, with no clear D. Per the germline V gene, CDR1 is SGHRS and CDR2 is YFSETQ. V was clipped by 1 base and J by 1 base, with 8 bases between them. The CDR3 has 15 amino acids. CDR3 bases: TGCGCCAGCAGCTTGCAAGGCGGGAACACCGGGGAGCTGTTTTTT. Protein sequence: CASSLQGGNTGELFF.

The rearrangement links TRBV5-1 to TRBJ1-1; 7 bases fit TRBD1. CDR3 size: 14 residues. The V gene end was trimmed by 6 bases and the J gene end by 1 base; junction bases not matched to a gene: 6. Germline loops: CDR1 SGHRS, CDR2 YFSETQ. For the CDR3, the DNA is TGCGCCAGCACCCGGGGGACAGCGAACACTGAAGCTTTCTTT. Its protein product is CASTRGTANTEAFF.

The chain is built from TRBV9 and TRBJ2-1; D unclear. CDR1 and CDR2 (germline): SGDLS, YYNGEE. The CDR3 runs 11 residues. The ends were cut back, 3 bases at V and 9 bases at J, with 7 bases in the middle. The CDR3 coding sequence is TGTGCCAGCAGCGCCCCCGGTGAGCAGTTCTTC. Protein: CASSAPGEQFF.

The chain links TRBV9 to TRBJ2-1; maybe TRBD2 (7 bases). CDR3 length: 17 residues. The germline gives CDR1 SGDLS, CDR2 YYNGEE. The germline V and J ends were trimmed by 0 bases and 7 bases, with 20 bases remaining between them. CDR3 sequence (DNA): TGTGCCAGCAGCGTAGATTTAGTGGGGGGGGCCCGGAATGAGCAGTTCTTC. Translating it yields CASSVDLVGGARNEQFF.

The chain recombines TRBV3-1 (or the pseudogene TRBV3-2) with TRBJ1-6, with D uncertain. The CDR3 is 12 residues long. Trimming stripped 5 bases from V and 9 bases from J, with 8 bases between. From germline, CDR1 is LGHDT and CDR2 YNNKEL (reference sequence). For the CDR3, the DNA is TGTGCCAGCAGCATTCGCGGTTCACCCCTCCACTTT. It yields the protein CASSIRGSPLHF.

The V gene is TRBV6-2 or TRBV6-3, the J gene TRBJ1-2, with D maybe TRBD1 (6 bases). Germline V gene lookup returns CDR1 MNHEY and CDR2 SVGEGT. The V end was cut by 5 bases, the J end by 6 bases, with 13 bases between. The CDR3 is 13 residues long. CDR3 in amino acids: CASSPRRQDGYTF. The CDR3, as DNA: TGTGCCAGCAGTCCCCGACGACAGGATGGCTACACCTTC.

Here the CDR3 reads CSYLHSQNTGELFF. In DNA form, the CDR3 reads TGCAGCTACCTACACAGTCAGAACACCGGGGAGCTGTTTTTT. The gene calls are TRBV29-1 and TRBJ2-2; D gene ambiguous. The CDR3 sequence is 14 residues long. Looked up from germline, CDR1 is SQVTM and CDR2 is ANQGSEA. Trimming left V 8 bases short and J 1 base short, with 14 bases between.

The chain links TRBV7-3 to TRBJ2-1; D is uncertain. Trimming left V 1 base short and J 7 bases short, with 8 bases between. The germline CDR1 and CDR2 sequences are SGHTA and FQGTGA. The CDR3 sequence is 13 residues long. As DNA, the CDR3 is TGTGCCAGCAGCTTAATTAGGAGTAATGAGCAGTTCTTC. Translation: CASSLIRSNEQFF. Full variable domain (rest looked up from reference TRBV7-3 and TRBJ2-1): GAGVSQTPSNKVTEKGKYVELRCDPISGHTALYWYRQSLGQGPEFLIYFQGTGAADDSGLPNDRFFAVRPEGSVSTLKIQRTERGDSAVYLCASSLIRSNEQFFGPGTRLTVL.

The rearrangement links TRBV18 to TRBJ2-7; D not certain. The V and J ends lost 3 bases and 0 bases respectively, with 9 bases between them. Germline values: CDR1 KGHSH, CDR2 LQKENI. This CDR3 comprises 14 residues. The CDR3: CASSPARSSYEQYF. The CDR3 nucleotides read TGTGCCAGCTCACCGGCTAGGTCCTCCTACGAGCAGTACTTC.

The V gene is TRBV4-1, the J gene TRBJ2-2, with TRBD1 identical over 7 bases. This CDR3 spans 15 amino acids. Losses at the gene ends were 3 bases for V and 1 base for J; bases not matched to a gene: 2. Looked up from germline, CDR1 is MGHRA and CDR2 is YSYEKL. This CDR3 reads CASSQTGWNTGELFF. CDR3 bases: TGCGCCAGCAGCCAGACAGGGTGGAACACCGGGGAGCTGTTTTTT.

Comment on this clone: A junction boundary mismatches the germline segment, possibly from a read error. This rearrangement joins TRBV5-8 to TRBJ1-2, with D perhaps TRBD1 (6 bases). The CDR3 is made up of 9 amino acids. Germline-derived CDR1 and CDR2 are SGHTS and YDEGEE. Here the CDR3 reads CASSLQGPF. The DNA for the CDR3 is TGTGCCAGCAGCTTACAGGGACCCTTC.

The J gene is TRBJ1-2, the V gene TRBV6-6, with 8 bases matching TRBD1. CDR1 is MNHNY, CDR2 SVGAGI, per germline (reference sequence). The CDR3 spans 16 residues. With V trimmed by 4 bases and J by 4 bases, 11 bases remained unmatched. CDR3 region: CASSSRLGQGGYGYTF. In DNA form, the CDR3 reads TGTGCCAGCAGTTCGCGCCTCGGACAGGGCGGCTATGGCTACACCTTC.